The present T cell receptor (beta chain) was sequenced within a study of Ad26.COV2.S vaccination and SARS-CoV-2 variants. Study observations and caveats: Those who received vaccine or placebo ended up with similar non-spike TCR breadth. Vaccine recipients showed a spike-specific TCR breadth that was higher than in placebo recipients. Possibly, TCR breadth and depth analyses underestimated total T cell responses.

TCRdb's table, derived via immunoSEQ multiplex PCR, lists solely in-frame clones and lacks some. The table includes fewer than 600,000 clones, approximately 90% detected once. The treatment is: around 19 received Ad26.COV2.S at low or high dose, single or two shots; about 5 received placebo; per-sample allocation not given. Day 63 after the first vaccine or placebo injection was the time point for sampling. With regard to this clone: As yet, its antigen is unknown.

In germline, CDR1 is SGHTA, CDR2 FQGNSA. This CDR3 has 14 residues. Trimming removed 3 bases at V and 5 bases at J, with 12 bases between. This chain uses TRBV7-2 with TRBJ2-3, with a weak D call TRBD2 (6 bases). The sample was peripheral blood, taken in a trial of Ad26.COV2.S vaccine versus placebo. The sequence came from a person between 18 and 65 years old who received the Ad26.COV2.S COVID-19 vaccine or a placebo. The CDR3 region is CASSLNGGLDTQYF. CDR3 nucleotide sequence: TGTGCCAGCAGCTTGAACGGGGGTTTAGATACGCAGTATTTT. The full variable domain, with the rest looked up from reference TRBV7-2 and TRBJ2-3, is GAGVSQSPSNKVTEKGKDVELRCDPISGHTALYWYRQSLGQGLEFLIYFQGNSAPDKSGLPSDRFSAERTGGSVSTLTIQRTQQEDSAVYLCASSLNGGLDTQYFGPGTRLTVL.